The 3 T cell receptor beta chains below all came from one sample that was sequenced in a study of CD8 T cells in ankylosing spondylitis. TCRdb used MiXCR to reprocess the 5' RACE reads, holding one entry per CDR3 protein. The table has about 130,000 distinct CDR3 sequences, about 7% seen once. The source material was blood, either unsorted or a sorted T cell fraction (not recorded which). These receptors all come from a female donor with ankylosing spondylitis or in good health (not recorded which).

This clonotype turned up a few times. This rearrangement joins TRBV13 to TRBJ2-7, with 10 bases matching TRBD1. The CDR3 spans 13 residues. V shed 6 bases and J 5 bases; nucleotides not matched to a gene: 4. CDR1 PRHDT and CDR2 FYEKMQ come from the germline V gene (reference sequence). Written as DNA, the CDR3 is TGTGCCAGCAGGGGACAGGGGAAGAACGAGCAGTACTTC. Its protein product is CASRGQGKNEQYF.

A few counts support this clonotype. This chain uses TRBV6-1 with TRBJ2-7; TRBD1 agrees at 8 bases. Germline trimming cut 5 bases from V and 1 base from J; bases unmatched to any gene: 7. The CDR3 has 15 residues. Germline-derived CDR1 and CDR2 are MNHNS and SASEGT. This chain's CDR3 is CASSKPGQASYEQYF. The CDR3 coding sequence is TGTGCCAGCAGTAAGCCGGGACAGGCTTCCTACGAGCAGTACTTC.

There are a few counts of this clonotype. The chain carries TRBV19 and TRBJ1-2; D perhaps matches TRBD1 (6 bases). Looked up from germline, CDR1 is LNHDA and CDR2 is SQIVND (reference sequence). Trimming stripped 0 bases from V and 8 bases from J, with 25 bases between. The CDR3 consists of 18 residues. CDR3 region: CASSIDPWELQGRRGYTF. CDR3 DNA: TGTGCCAGTAGTATAGACCCCTGGGAACTACAGGGACGGCGGGGCTACACCTTC.